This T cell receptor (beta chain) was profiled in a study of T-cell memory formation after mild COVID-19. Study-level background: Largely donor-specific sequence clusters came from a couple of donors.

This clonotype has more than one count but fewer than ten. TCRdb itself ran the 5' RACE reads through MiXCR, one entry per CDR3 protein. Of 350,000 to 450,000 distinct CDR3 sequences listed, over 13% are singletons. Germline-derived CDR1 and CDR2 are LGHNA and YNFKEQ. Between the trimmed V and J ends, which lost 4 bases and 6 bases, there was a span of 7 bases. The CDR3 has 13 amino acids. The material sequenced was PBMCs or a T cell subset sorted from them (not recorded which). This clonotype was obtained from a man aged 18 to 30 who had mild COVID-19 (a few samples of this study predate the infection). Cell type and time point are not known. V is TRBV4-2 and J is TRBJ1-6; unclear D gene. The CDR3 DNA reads TGTGCCAGCAGCCGGGCAGCTAATTCACCCCTCCACTTT. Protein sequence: CASSRAANSPLHF.